The subject of this entry is one T cell receptor beta chain. This entry is derived from a study of blood T cell repertoires in COVID-19. Overall study: Material from acute and convalescent COVID-19 was sourced from the United States, Italy and Spain. T cells, B-cell-depleted T cells, or PBMCs supplied cDNA or gDNA.

The junction had 10 bases not matched to a gene; V was cut back by 6 bases and J by 6 bases. In germline, CDR1 is SNHLY, CDR2 FYNNEI. The CDR3 has 16 amino acids. As originally analysed: Amplification of reference gene primers was used by the study to estimate nucleated cell counts. Produced via immunoSEQ multiplex PCR; TCRdb's table is partial and in-frame only. That table supplies the V and J calls and clone size; D and trimming were determined from the DNA. This table holds over 200,000 clones, 88% found once. This chain uses TRBV2 with TRBJ2-1; 11 bases line up with TRBD2. The sequenced sample was peripheral blood. This TCR was recovered from a woman aged 40-49 years who had recovered from COVID-19. In nucleotides, the CDR3 is TGTGCCAGCAGCCCTTTAGCGGGAGGGAGAGGCAATGAGCAGTTCTTC. Protein sequence: CASSPLAGGRGNEQFF.